The present T cell receptor (beta chain) was sequenced within a study of tumor-infiltrating lymphocytes in localized non-small cell lung cancer. Study-level information: Tumor tissue and non-adjacent uninvolved lung came from each patient. Study-wide results and limits: TCR sequencing covered a subset of patients with enough tissue. TCRbeta sequencing showed higher T cell infiltration in tumors than uninvolved lung. No T-cell fraction difference was seen between IM1 and IM2 tumors.

V gave up 3 bases and J gave up 3 bases, with 20 bases separating them. The CDR3 extends over 17 amino acids. Germline loops: CDR1 MDHEN, CDR2 SYDVKM. Assay: immunoSEQ multiplex PCR; the TCRdb copy retains only in-frame clones and omits some. The repertoire holds about 25,000 clones, nearly 70% seen once, with about 14% in the top ten. Points on this clone: Its antigen is not known.

The chain recombines TRBV28 with TRBJ1-1; D gene unclear. The sequence came from a human donor with non-small cell lung cancer. The sequencing sample was made of lung tumor tissue. CDR3 sequence: CASSFFGPSSLYTEAFF. CDR3 nucleotide sequence: TGTGCCAGCAGTTTTTTCGGTCCTAGTTCGTTGTACACTGAAGCTTTCTTT. The full variable domain, with the rest looked up from reference TRBV28 and TRBJ1-1, is DVKVTQSSRYLVKRTGEKVFLECVQDMDHENMFWYRQDPGLGLRLIYFSYDVKMKEKGDIPEGYSVSREKKERFSLILESASTNQTSMYLCASSFFGPSSLYTEAFFGQGTRLTVV.